This TCR beta chain was captured by sequencing in a study of T-cell memory formation after mild COVID-19. Study-level background: TCR clusters were mostly confined to one donor each.

TCRdb passed the 5' RACE reads through MiXCR, listing each CDR3 protein once. This sample has hundreds of thousands of distinct CDR3 sequences, with about 23% found just once. The sequenced sample consisted of PBMCs or a T cell subset sorted from them (not recorded which). The receptor was isolated from an adult woman who had mild COVID-19 (a few samples of this study predate the infection). Cell type and time point are not known.

The CDR3 DNA reads as TGTGCCAGCAGTCGTGACAGGCCTAGCACAGATACGCAGTATTTT. This translates into CASSRDRPSTDTQYF. The rearrangement joins TRBV12-3 or TRBV12-4 to TRBJ2-3, with D possibly being TRBD1 (6 bases). Trimming removed 5 bases from V and 0 bases from J, with 12 bases in between. The CDR3 length is 15 residues.